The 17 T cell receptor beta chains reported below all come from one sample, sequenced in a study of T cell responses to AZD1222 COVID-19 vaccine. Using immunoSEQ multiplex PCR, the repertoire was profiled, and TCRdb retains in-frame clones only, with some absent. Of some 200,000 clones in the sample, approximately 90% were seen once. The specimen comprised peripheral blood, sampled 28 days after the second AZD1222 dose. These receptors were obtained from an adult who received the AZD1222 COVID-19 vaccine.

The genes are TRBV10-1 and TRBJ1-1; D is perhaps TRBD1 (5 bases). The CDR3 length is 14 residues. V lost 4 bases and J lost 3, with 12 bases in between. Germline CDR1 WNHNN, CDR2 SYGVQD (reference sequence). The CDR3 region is CASSAGALDTEAFF. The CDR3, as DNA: TGCGCCAGCAGTGCTGGGGCGTTGGACACTGAAGCTTTCTTT.

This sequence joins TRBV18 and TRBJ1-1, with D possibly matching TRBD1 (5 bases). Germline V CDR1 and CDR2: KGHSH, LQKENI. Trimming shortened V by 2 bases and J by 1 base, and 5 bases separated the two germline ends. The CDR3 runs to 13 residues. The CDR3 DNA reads TGTGCCAGCTCACCAGGGGGGAACACTGAAGCTTTCTTT. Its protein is CASSPGGNTEAFF.

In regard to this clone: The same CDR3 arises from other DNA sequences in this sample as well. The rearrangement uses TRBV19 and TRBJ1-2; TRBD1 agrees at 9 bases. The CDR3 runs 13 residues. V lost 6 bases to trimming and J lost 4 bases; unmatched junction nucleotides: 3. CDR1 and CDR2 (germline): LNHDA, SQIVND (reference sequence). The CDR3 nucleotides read TGTGCCAGTAGCCAGGGACAGGGCTATGGCTACACCTTC. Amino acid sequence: CASSQGQGYGYTF.

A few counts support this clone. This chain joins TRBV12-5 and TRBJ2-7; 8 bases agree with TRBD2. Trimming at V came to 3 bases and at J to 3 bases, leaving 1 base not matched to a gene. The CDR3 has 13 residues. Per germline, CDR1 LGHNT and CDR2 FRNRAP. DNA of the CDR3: TGTGCTAGTGGTTTAGCGGGAGACTACGAGCAGTACTTC. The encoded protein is CASGLAGDYEQYF.

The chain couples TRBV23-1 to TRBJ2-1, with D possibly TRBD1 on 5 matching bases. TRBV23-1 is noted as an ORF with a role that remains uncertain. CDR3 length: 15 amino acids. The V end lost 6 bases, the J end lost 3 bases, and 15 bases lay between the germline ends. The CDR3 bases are TGCGCCAGCAGCCCTCCCGGGCAGGGCTACAATGAGCAGTTCTTC. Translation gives CASSPPGQGYNEQFF.

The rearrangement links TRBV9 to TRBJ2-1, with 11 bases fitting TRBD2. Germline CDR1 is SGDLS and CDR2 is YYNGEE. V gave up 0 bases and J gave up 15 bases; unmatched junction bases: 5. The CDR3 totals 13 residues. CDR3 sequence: CASSVELAGEAFF. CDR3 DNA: TGTGCCAGCAGCGTAGAACTAGCGGGAGAGGCGTTCTTC.

CDR3 coding DNA: TGTGCCAGCAGCGTATTGTCTAGCGAGCTGAATGAGCAGTTCTTC. This codes for CASSVLSSELNEQFF. V and J are TRBV9 and TRBJ2-1; D is possibly TRBD2 (6 bases). V lost 1 base, J lost 7 bases, and 15 bases lay in between. Looked up from germline, CDR1 is SGDLS and CDR2 is YYNGEE. This CDR3 region has 15 residues.

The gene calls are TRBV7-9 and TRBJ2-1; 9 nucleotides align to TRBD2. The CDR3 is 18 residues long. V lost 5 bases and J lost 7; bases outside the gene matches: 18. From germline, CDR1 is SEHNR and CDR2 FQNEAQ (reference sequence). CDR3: CASSQLPGLAPPGNEQFF. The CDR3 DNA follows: TGTGCCAGCAGCCAACTACCGGGACTAGCCCCCCCAGGGAATGAGCAGTTCTTC.

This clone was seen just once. This chain's CDR3 is CASSHRDEQYF. CDR3 nucleotides: TGTGCCAGCAGCCATAGGGACGAGCAGTACTTC. The J gene is TRBJ2-7, the V gene TRBV3-1 (or the pseudogene TRBV3-2); D is ambiguous. The germline CDR1 and CDR2 sequences are LGHDT and YNNKEL (reference sequence). V lost 3 bases and J 5 bases, leaving 5 bases between the germline ends. The CDR3 runs to 11 residues.

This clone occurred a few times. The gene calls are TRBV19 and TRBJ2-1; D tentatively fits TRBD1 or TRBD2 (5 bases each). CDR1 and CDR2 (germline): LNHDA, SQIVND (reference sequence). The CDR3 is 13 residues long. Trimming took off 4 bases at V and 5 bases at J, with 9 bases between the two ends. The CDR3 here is CASSTRGHNEQFF. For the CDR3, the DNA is TGTGCCAGTAGTACCCGGGGCCACAATGAGCAGTTCTTC. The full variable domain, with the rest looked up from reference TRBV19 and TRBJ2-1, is DGGITQSPKYLFRKEGQNVTLSCEQNLNHDAMYWYRQDPGQGLRLIYYSQIVNDFQKGDIAEGYSVSREKKESFPLTVTSAQKNPTAFYLCASSTRGHNEQFFGPGTRLTVL.

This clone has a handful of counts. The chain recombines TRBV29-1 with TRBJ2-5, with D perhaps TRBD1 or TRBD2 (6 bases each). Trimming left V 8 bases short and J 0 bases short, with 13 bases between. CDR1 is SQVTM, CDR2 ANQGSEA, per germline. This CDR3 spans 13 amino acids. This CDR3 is CSFGGVNQETQYF. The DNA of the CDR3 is TGCAGCTTCGGGGGCGTGAACCAAGAGACCCAGTACTTC.

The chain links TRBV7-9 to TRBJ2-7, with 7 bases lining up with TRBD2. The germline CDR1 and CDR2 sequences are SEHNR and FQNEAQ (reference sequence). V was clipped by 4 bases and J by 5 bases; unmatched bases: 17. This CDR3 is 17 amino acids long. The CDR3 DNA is TGTGCCAGCAGCTCGACTAGCCCCAGGCGCGGGAACCACGAGCAGTACTTC. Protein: CASSSTSPRRGNHEQYF. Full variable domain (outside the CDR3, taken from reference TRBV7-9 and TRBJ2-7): DTGVSQNPRHKITKRGQNVTFRCDPISEHNRLYWYRQTLGQGPEFLTYFQNEAQLEKSRLLSDRFSAERPKGSFSTLEIQRTEQGDSAMYLCASSSTSPRRGNHEQYFGPGTRLTVT.

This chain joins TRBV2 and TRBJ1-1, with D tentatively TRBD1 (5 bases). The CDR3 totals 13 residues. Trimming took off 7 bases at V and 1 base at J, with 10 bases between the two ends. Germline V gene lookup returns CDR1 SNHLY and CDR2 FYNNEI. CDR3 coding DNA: TGTGCCAGCACCGGGACGTCGAACACTGAAGCTTTCTTT. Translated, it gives CASTGTSNTEAFF.

CDR3 nucleotides: TGTGCCAGCTCACCCCCAGGGGGCCAACTCACCGGGGAGCTGTTTTTT. Residues: CASSPPGGQLTGELFF. This rearrangement joins TRBV18 to TRBJ2-2; 8 bases are a match to TRBD1. Trimming removed 3 bases from V and 4 bases from J; junction bases left unmatched: 7. Per germline, CDR1 KGHSH and CDR2 LQKENI. The CDR3 consists of 16 residues.

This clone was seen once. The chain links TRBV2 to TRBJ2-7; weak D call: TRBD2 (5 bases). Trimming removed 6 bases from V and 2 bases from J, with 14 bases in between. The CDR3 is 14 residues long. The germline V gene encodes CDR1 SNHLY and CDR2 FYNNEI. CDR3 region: CASRYPEVPYEQYF. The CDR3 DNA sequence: TGTGCCAGCAGATACCCGGAGGTCCCCTACGAGCAGTACTTC.

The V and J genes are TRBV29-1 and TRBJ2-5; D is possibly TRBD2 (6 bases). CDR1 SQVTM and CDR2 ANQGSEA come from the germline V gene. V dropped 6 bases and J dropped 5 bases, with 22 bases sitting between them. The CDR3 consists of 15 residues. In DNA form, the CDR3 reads TGCAGCGTCGAACCGTGGGACTGGCGGAGGGAGACCCAGTACTTC. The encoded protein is CSVEPWDWRRETQYF.

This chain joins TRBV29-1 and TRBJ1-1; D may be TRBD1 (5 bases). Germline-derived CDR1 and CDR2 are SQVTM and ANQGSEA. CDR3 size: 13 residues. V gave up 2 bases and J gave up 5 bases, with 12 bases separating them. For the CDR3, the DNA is TGCAGCGTTGAATCCAGGCGGGGGACTGAAGCTTTCTTT. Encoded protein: CSVESRRGTEAFF.